A selection of T cell receptor beta chains follows, all from one sample in a study of T cells in severe cutaneous drug reactions. TCRdb re-called the multiplex PCR reads and shows each CDR3 protein once, DNA omitted. The sample features roughly 7,100 distinct CDR3 sequences, with around 31% in its top ten. The sample comprised cells from a skin blister. The receptor source for this set is a human donor with toxic epidermal necrolysis, a severe cutaneous drug reaction. The CDR3 runs from the conserved cysteine through the conserved F or W.

>TRBJ2-5|TRBV29-1
CSVDVGQQETQYF
>TRBJ1-2|TRBV7-9
CASSLAGSEANYGYTF
>TRBJ2-1|TRBV5-6
CASSFYSIYNEQFF
>TRBJ2-5|TRBV27
CASSLSLSSQETQYF
>TRBJ2-6|TRBV5-1
CASSSTHSGANVLTF
>TRBJ2-3|TRBV4-3
CASSQGGSDTQYF
>TRBJ2-7|TRBV20-1
CSADPAGAYEQYF
>TRBJ2-7|TRBV20-1
CSTSPSSYEQYF
>TRBJ1-6|TRBV7-9
CASSIRQGDNSPLHF
>TRBJ1-1|TRBV10-2
CASRGSEGTEAFF
>TRBJ1-3|TRBV12-3/TRBV12-4
CASSSPYSGNTIYF
>TRBJ2-7|TRBV5-1
CASGLGLAREQYF
>TRBJ2-6|TRBV5-1
CASSRLTVLTGANVLTF
>TRBJ2-1|TRBV28
CASSFVAGSDQFF
>TRBJ1-6|TRBV28
CASTESANSPLHF
>TRBJ1-5|TRBV20-1
CSAAKEFSNQPQHF